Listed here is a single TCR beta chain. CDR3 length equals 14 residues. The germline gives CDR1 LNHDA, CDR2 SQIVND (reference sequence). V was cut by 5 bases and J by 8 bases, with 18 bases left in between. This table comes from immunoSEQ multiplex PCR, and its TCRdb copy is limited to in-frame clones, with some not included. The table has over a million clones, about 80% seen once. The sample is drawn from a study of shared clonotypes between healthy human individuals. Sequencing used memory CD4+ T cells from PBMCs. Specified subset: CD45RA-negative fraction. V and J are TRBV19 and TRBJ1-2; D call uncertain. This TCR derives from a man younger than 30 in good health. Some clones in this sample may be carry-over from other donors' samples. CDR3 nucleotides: TGTGCCAGTAGTCCAGCCAACCGCGATCGGGGCTACACCTTC. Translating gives CASSPANRDRGYTF.